The entry below describes one T cell receptor beta chain. Antigen unknown. The data were produced by immunoSEQ multiplex PCR, yet TCRdb's version contains in-frame clones alone and is incomplete. The repertoire holds around 150,000 clones, about 91% seen once, with approximately 1.1% in the top ten. The data were taken from a study of T cell responses to AZD1222 COVID-19 vaccine. Points from the study as a whole: Baseline seropositivity characterized only a handful of AZD1222 recipients. The repertoires were collected only after the peak T cell response. Donors were mostly white British, more females; clonal diversity possibly underestimated.

Investigators merged groups given second doses at roughly 4 or roughly 12 weeks. The CDR3 has 17 amino acids. V lost 1 base to trimming and J lost 4 bases, with 19 bases between them. The germline V gene encodes CDR1 MNHEY and CDR2 SMNVEV (reference sequence). The chain is built from TRBV27 and TRBJ1-2, with D possibly being TRBD1 (5 bases). The specimen comprised peripheral blood, sampled 28 days after the second AZD1222 dose. This receptor was obtained from an adult who received the AZD1222 COVID-19 vaccine. The chain's CDR3 is CASSLLTGLLRGYGYTF. In DNA form, the CDR3 reads TGTGCCAGCAGTTTATTAACAGGATTATTAAGAGGCTATGGCTACACCTTC.